This T cell receptor beta chain appears in the sequencing data of a study of OX40 agonist ivuxolimab in advanced cancers. For the study in its entirety: Ivuxolimab was an agonistic, fully human IgG2 monoclonal antibody directed against OX40 (CD134), a costimulatory receptor. Of the approximately 54 dose-escalation patients, hepatocellular carcinoma was present in some 19, melanoma in approximately 15, renal cell carcinoma in 9 and head and neck cancer in 9. The point of sequencing TCRbeta in the periphery was to test whether ivuxolimab changed TCR sequence diversity and drove clonal T-cell expansion. Patients were allowed to have had prior anti-PD-1, anti-PD-L1 or anti-CTLA-4 therapy, and 30% to 40% of the dose-escalation patients had previously received checkpoint inhibitors. Partial responses were achieved by three dose-escalation patients, of whom one had hepatocellular carcinoma and two had cutaneous melanoma. The paper describes the monotherapy dose-escalation part (N ≈ 51 patients) of the phase I trial of ivuxolimab. In the dose-escalation cohort, 65% to 90% of patients were male, and the mean age was approximately 60 years, with a range of about 20 to 90. Intravenous ivuxolimab was administered to patients every 2 weeks at six dose levels: 0.01, 0.1, 0.3, 1.5, 3 and 10 mg/kg.

The trial excluded patients who had a history of autoimmune disease or were on systemic immunosuppression. In every dose cohort, peripheral blood was drawn for TCR sequencing at baseline, cycle 4 day 1, and cycle 7 day 1. The samples were drawn from a first-in-human, open-label, multicenter phase I dose-escalation trial of ivuxolimab. Adults with locally advanced or metastatic head and neck squamous cell, hepatocellular, melanoma or renal cell carcinoma were enrolled in the trial. Before TCR sequencing, CD4+ T cells and CD8+ T cells from peripheral blood were sorted into separate populations. V is reduced by 6 bases and J by 7 bases, leaving a spacing of 14 bases between them. The CDR3 contains 12 residues, cysteine and phenylalanine counted. CDR3 DNA is the only sequence kept; it has 36 bases, read in frame from the first base. CDR1 and CDR2 are read off the germline V gene (reference sequence) as SGHKS and YYEKEE.

As to this clone: Its antigen remains unidentified. Per-base quality was not reported, and no clone a single base away is much larger than it.

What the work shows at the level of the full study, not this receptor alone: Low levels of normalized T-cell clonal expansion were also seen in some patients who did not respond. Partial responders in the 0.1-3.0 mg/kg groups had among the lowest normalized peripheral clonal expansion, especially among CD8+ T cells. After ivuxolimab, CD8+ T cells had more expanded clones than CD4+ T cells on average. Antigen specificity was not determined for the clonally expanded peripheral T cells. Clonal expansion of both CD4+ and CD8+ blood T cells was observed from baseline to week 6 at doses 0.1 to 3.0 mg/kg.

To sequence the TCRbeta CDR3 region, genomic DNA was isolated from the sorted cells. TCRbeta CDR3 regions were sequenced using the immunoSEQ Assay. The clones in this table, taken by TCRdb from immuneACCESS, are in-frame only. Not every clone is retained; where verified, under half of the shortfall comes from an unresolved V gene, and the cause of the rest is unknown. This sample has about 89,000 clones in its table, and 70% to 90% of those were observed once. In total, the top ten clones hold roughly 6% of the sample. The TCR sequence derives from an adult with an advanced solid tumor such as melanoma, head and neck, liver or kidney cancer. The rearranged segments are TRBV5-5 and TRBJ2-7; the D gene cannot be named for sure. The starting material was CD4+ or CD8+ T cells sorted from blood, obtained in a trial of the OX40 agonist ivuxolimab. The CDR3 region: CASISWQEEQYF. Here is the DNA: TGTGCCAGCATCAGTTGGCAAGAAGAGCAGTACTTC.